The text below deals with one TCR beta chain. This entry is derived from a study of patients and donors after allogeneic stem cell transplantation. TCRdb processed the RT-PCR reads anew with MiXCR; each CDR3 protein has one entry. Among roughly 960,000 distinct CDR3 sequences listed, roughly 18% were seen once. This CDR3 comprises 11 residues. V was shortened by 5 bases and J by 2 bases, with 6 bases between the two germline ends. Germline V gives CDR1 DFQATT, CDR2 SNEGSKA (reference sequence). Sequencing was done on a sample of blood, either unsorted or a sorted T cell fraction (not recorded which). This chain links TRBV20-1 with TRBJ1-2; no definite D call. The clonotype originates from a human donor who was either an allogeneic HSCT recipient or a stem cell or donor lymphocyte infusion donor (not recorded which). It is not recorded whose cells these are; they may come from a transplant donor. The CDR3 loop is CSAVENYGYTF. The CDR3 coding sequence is TGCAGTGCTGTTGAAAACTATGGCTACACCTTC.